The subject of this entry is one T cell receptor beta chain. In this sample, this clonotype turned up a few times. What this receptor recognizes is not known. Base quality data are lacking; no much larger clone is found one base away. This sample stems from a study of healthy donors' naive CD4 and CD8 T cells (dated by TCRdb to about 2015). About the investigation overall: The donors were selected to cover three age groups of six people each (20-25, 40-50 and 60-70 years), had a mean age of about 47, and were half female. Peripheral blood mononuclear cells were obtained from 15 to 20 unrelated, healthy individuals. The donors were HLA-typed by sequencing at HLA-A, -B, -C, -DRB1, -DQB1 and -DPB1, using the SBTexcellerator protocol, an ABI3130xl analyzer and SBTengine software. The TCR alpha libraries followed the same workflow as the beta chain, except for a newly designed primer set that covered all functional IMGT alpha gene variants. To examine how TCR variation is linked to lineage commitment, the study sequenced rearranged TCR alpha and beta chains from naive CD4+ and CD8+ T cells.

As encoded in the germline V gene (reference sequence), CDR1 is LNHDA while CDR2 is SQIVND. Deletion took 3 bases off V and 8 bases off J, with a span of 19 bases between the germline ends. The CDR3 measures 16 amino acids from cysteine to phenylalanine. Just CDR3 DNA is preserved here, 48 bases in frame from base 1. These reads were obtained on a 454 GS FLX Titanium. A previously published linear amplification protocol was used to construct TCR libraries from roughly 500 ng of total RNA. Sequencing was performed on the Roche/454 Genome Sequencer with Titanium chemistry. Under the source paper's analysis protocol: A total of 75,000 to 85,000 rearranged TCR alpha transcripts were sequenced from four or five of the healthy donors. Duplicate transcripts were removed, and each unique TCR clonotype was defined by its CDR3 junction following IMGT nomenclature. Logistic regression in R 2.13.0 modeled CD4 versus CD8 status as a function of V and J genes, with adjustment for donor effects and Bonferroni correction for multiple testing. Clones were called with MiXCR by TCRdb after fastp trimmed the public reads at Q25, and only in-frame beta chains were retained. Each entry is one CDR3 protein sequence, shown with its most common DNA and genes. V and J calls and clone size were set by TCRdb, not the authors. The sample table lists approximately 180,000 distinct CDR3 sequences, 74% of them with a count of one. Less than 2.5% of the sample goes to the ten largest clones.

What the study reported, not specific to this receptor: Taken together, V genes, J genes and CDR3 charge appeared to account for roughly 13% of the variance in CD4/CD8 propensity, mostly acting in an additive way. Naive CD4+ and CD8+ cells reportedly showed biased usage of most V and J gene segments, and this bias was consistent across donors and independent of HLA genotype. Alpha and beta chains were sequenced in bulk and could not be paired, so combined chain effects were not evaluated. Possible repertoire bias from homeostatic proliferation of naive T cells was not directly addressed. In both chains, CD4+ lineage was linked to a positively charged CDR3, whereas CD8+ lineage was linked to a negatively charged CDR3.

Cells with a CD4+CD8-CD45RO-CD45RA+ profile were isolated by FACS and defined as naive CD4+ T cells, and those with a CD8+CD4-CD45RA+CD27bright profile were defined as naive CD8+ T cells. Sorting used antibodies against CD4 (RPA-T4), CD8 (SK1), CD27 (O323), CD45RA (HI100) and CD45RO (UCHL1). The sample comprised naive CD4+ and CD8+ T cells sorted from blood, pooled from several donors. In the paper's terms, the cell subset or site label means: FACS-sorted naive CD4+ (CD45RO-CD45RA+) and naive CD8+ (CD45RA+CD27bright) T cells. This clonotype was sampled from a pool of human donors in good health; the sample pools cells from several healthy donors. This receptor chain uses TRBV19 and TRBJ1-4, with TRBD1 as a weak D call on 6 bases. The nucleotides are TGTGCCAGTAGTATGGAAGGAAGGGGGAGGACCGAAAAACTGTTTTTT. Translation gives CASSMEGRGRTEKLFF.